This T cell receptor beta chain was found in a study of blood T cells in healthy people across ages. V shed 6 bases, J shed 7 bases, and the junction held 10 bases outside the gene matches. CDR3 length: 14 amino acids. Germline V gene sequence: CDR1 SQVTM, CDR2 ANQGSEA. Points on this clonotype: Its target is not known.

Every donor gave 9 to 10 milliliters of peripheral blood. The second PCR ran roughly 6 to 12 cycles with a sample-barcoded 5' primer and J-beta primers. Via MiXCR, TCRdb re-called the 5' RACE reads, giving one row per CDR3 protein. The table includes around 1,600,000 distinct CDR3 sequences, roughly 43% detected once. Study-wide results and limits: Donor CMV infection status was unknown, possibly confounding age-related changes in expanded clonotypes.

The J gene is TRBJ1-1, the V gene TRBV29-1; 11 bases line up with TRBD1. Sequencing used blood. This TCR was sampled from a woman younger than 35 in good health. CDR3 nucleotide sequence: TGCAGCGTCGGACCGGGACAGGGGGAATTTGAAGCTTTCTTT. Translation gives CSVGPGQGEFEAFF.